The rows below give T cell receptor beta chains drawn from one sample of a study of blood T cell repertoires in COVID-19. Clones were read by immunoSEQ multiplex PCR, and TCRdb kept only the in-frame ones, dropping some. The sample has roughly 390,000 clones, less than 85% seen once. The material sequenced was peripheral blood. The origin of the receptors is a woman between 18 and 29 years old with acute or convalescent COVID-19. Both conserved end residues are part of each CDR3. A D gene is named only where the DNA matches it firmly. Clone size is shown for a subset of rows, as once, few, many or a class of expanded clone.

j_call: TRBJ2-5
v_call: TRBV7-8
clone_size: -
d_call: -
cdr3_nt: TGTGCCAGCAGCTCCGGACCGGGGAGGCCGGGGGGCGGGGAGACCCAGTACTTC
cdr3_aa: CASSSGPGRPGGGETQYF

j_call: TRBJ1-5
v_call: TRBV2
clone_size: -
d_call: TRBD1
cdr3_nt: TGTGCCAGCAGTGAAATCAGGACAGGATATAGCAATCAGCCCCAGCATTTT
cdr3_aa: CASSEIRTGYSNQPQHF

j_call: TRBJ1-1
v_call: TRBV24-1
clone_size: -
d_call: -
cdr3_nt: TGTGCCACCAGTGATTCAAAACGGGGGGACACTGAAGCTTTCTTT
cdr3_aa: CATSDSKRGDTEAFF

j_call: TRBJ2-4
v_call: TRBV29-1
clone_size: once
d_call: -
cdr3_nt: TGCAGCGTTGAAGAGCGACAGGCCACCCAGTACTTC
cdr3_aa: CSVEERQATQYF

j_call: TRBJ2-3
v_call: TRBV10-3
clone_size: few
d_call: TRBD2
cdr3_nt: TGTGCCATCGGACCCGCGGGGGGACCTTCGGATACGCAGTATTTT
cdr3_aa: CAIGPAGGPSDTQYF

j_call: TRBJ1-5
v_call: TRBV5-8
clone_size: -
d_call: TRBD1
cdr3_nt: TGTGCCAGCATCGTGACAGGGGTGGGCAATCAGCCCCAGCATTTT
cdr3_aa: CASIVTGVGNQPQHF

j_call: TRBJ1-2
v_call: TRBV21-1
clone_size: few
d_call: -
cdr3_nt: TGTGCCAGCGCCCCAAGGGAAGGGGATGGCTACACCTTC
cdr3_aa: CASAPREGDGYTF

j_call: TRBJ1-1
v_call: TRBV28
clone_size: -
d_call: TRBD1
cdr3_nt: TGTGCCACCGTCCGGGACAGGGTGACACTTGAAGCTTTCTTT
cdr3_aa: CATVRDRVTLEAFF

j_call: TRBJ1-2
v_call: TRBV3-1/TRBV3-2
clone_size: few
d_call: -
cdr3_nt: TGTGCCAGCAGCCAAGGAAAGGGGGAGAATGGCTACACCTTC
cdr3_aa: CASSQGKGENGYTF

j_call: TRBJ2-7
v_call: TRBV2
clone_size: -
d_call: TRBD2
cdr3_nt: TGTGCCAGCGATTTGGAGCGGGAGAGGATGTACTTC
cdr3_aa: CASDLERERMYF

j_call: TRBJ2-7
v_call: TRBV19
clone_size: -
d_call: TRBD1
cdr3_nt: TGTGCCAGTAGTAAATTTTCAGGGGGCCACGAGCAGTACTTC
cdr3_aa: CASSKFSGGHEQYF

j_call: TRBJ2-2
v_call: TRBV19
clone_size: few
d_call: TRBD2
cdr3_nt: TGTGCCAGTAGTATAGGCGGGGGGGCCTACACCGGGGAGCTGTTTTTT
cdr3_aa: CASSIGGGAYTGELFF

j_call: TRBJ1-1
v_call: TRBV27
clone_size: -
d_call: TRBD1
cdr3_nt: TGTGCCAGCAGTTCCGAGACAGGGGGCACTGAAGCTTTCTTT
cdr3_aa: CASSSETGGTEAFF

j_call: TRBJ1-5
v_call: TRBV19
clone_size: -
d_call: TRBD1
cdr3_nt: TGTGCCAGTAGTACCGGACAGGTGGAACAGCCCCAGCATTTT
cdr3_aa: CASSTGQVEQPQHF

j_call: TRBJ2-1
v_call: TRBV28
clone_size: -
d_call: TRBD1
cdr3_nt: TGTGCCAGCAGTTTGGACAGGGGAATAAATGAGCAGTTCTTC
cdr3_aa: CASSLDRGINEQFF

j_call: TRBJ2-7
v_call: TRBV6-1
clone_size: once
d_call: -
cdr3_nt: TGTGCCAGCAGTGAATTGTCCACGCTATTCTACGAGCAGTACTTC
cdr3_aa: CASSELSTLFYEQYF

j_call: TRBJ2-1
v_call: TRBV28
clone_size: -
d_call: TRBD2
cdr3_nt: TGTGCCAGCAGCCGCCCTGGAGCGGGAGTATGGGAGCAGTTCTTC
cdr3_aa: CASSRPGAGVWEQFF

j_call: TRBJ2-3
v_call: TRBV24-1
clone_size: -
d_call: TRBD2
cdr3_nt: TGTGCCACCAGTGACAGCCTAGCGGGGGGCACAGATACGCAGTATTTT
cdr3_aa: CATSDSLAGGTDTQYF

j_call: TRBJ1-1
v_call: TRBV15
clone_size: -
d_call: TRBD1
cdr3_nt: TGTGCCACCAGCAGAGAAAGGACAGGGGGGATGAACACTGAAGCTTTCTTT
cdr3_aa: CATSRERTGGMNTEAFF

j_call: TRBJ1-6
v_call: TRBV10-1
clone_size: -
d_call: -
cdr3_nt: TGCGCCAGCAGCCCCGGGAGCGGCGATTCACCCCTCCACTTT
cdr3_aa: CASSPGSGDSPLHF

j_call: TRBJ1-2
v_call: TRBV28
clone_size: -
d_call: -
cdr3_nt: TGTGCCAGCAGCCCCGGGGTTCACTATGGCTACACCTTC
cdr3_aa: CASSPGVHYGYTF

j_call: TRBJ2-7
v_call: TRBV6-1
clone_size: -
d_call: TRBD1
cdr3_nt: TGTGCCAGCTCAACAGGGGGATTTTACGAGCAGTACTTC
cdr3_aa: CASSTGGFYEQYF

j_call: TRBJ1-1
v_call: TRBV27
clone_size: few
d_call: TRBD1
cdr3_nt: TGTGCCAGCAGTTTATCGGGACAGGGAGCTCAAGCTTTCTTT
cdr3_aa: CASSLSGQGAQAFF

j_call: TRBJ2-1
v_call: TRBV28
clone_size: -
d_call: TRBD1
cdr3_nt: TGTGCCAGCAGTTTTAGCGGGACAGGGGGCTACAATGAGCAGTTCTTC
cdr3_aa: CASSFSGTGGYNEQFF

j_call: TRBJ2-7
v_call: TRBV19
clone_size: -
d_call: TRBD2
cdr3_nt: TGTGCCAGCCGAATCGGGGGGACGGGAGAGCAGTACTTC
cdr3_aa: CASRIGGTGEQYF

j_call: TRBJ1-6
v_call: TRBV7-9
clone_size: -
d_call: TRBD1
cdr3_nt: TGTGCCAGCAGCTCAGAGGGACAGGGCCATTCACCCCTCCACTTT
cdr3_aa: CASSSEGQGHSPLHF

j_call: TRBJ2-2
v_call: TRBV2
clone_size: -
d_call: -
cdr3_nt: TGTGCCAGCAGTGTCGCGGTGAACACCGGGGAGCTGTTTTTT
cdr3_aa: CASSVAVNTGELFF

j_call: TRBJ2-2
v_call: TRBV11-3
clone_size: -
d_call: TRBD1
cdr3_nt: TGTGCCAGCAGCCGTCGGACAGGGGATAGCGGGGAGCTGTTTTTT
cdr3_aa: CASSRRTGDSGELFF

j_call: TRBJ2-3
v_call: TRBV5-6
clone_size: -
d_call: TRBD2
cdr3_nt: TGTGCCAGCAGCCTGGGACTAGCGGGGGGGCATGGGTATTTT
cdr3_aa: CASSLGLAGGHGYF

j_call: TRBJ2-7
v_call: TRBV3-1/TRBV3-2
clone_size: -
d_call: TRBD2
cdr3_nt: TGTGCCAGCAGGGTTAGCGGGAGATACGAGCAGTACTTC
cdr3_aa: CASRVSGRYEQYF

j_call: TRBJ1-2
v_call: TRBV30
clone_size: few
d_call: -
cdr3_nt: TGTGCCTGGAGCGAGACAGAGATCTATGGCTACACCTTC
cdr3_aa: CAWSETEIYGYTF

j_call: TRBJ2-3
v_call: TRBV7-3
clone_size: -
d_call: -
cdr3_nt: TGTGCCAGCAGCCTGGGAGACATTGGCGGCACAGATACGCAGTATTTT
cdr3_aa: CASSLGDIGGTDTQYF

j_call: TRBJ1-1
v_call: TRBV27
clone_size: -
d_call: -
cdr3_nt: TGTGCCAGCAGTCCGCCCGGGGGGTGGAACACTGAAGCTTTCTTT
cdr3_aa: CASSPPGGWNTEAFF

j_call: TRBJ2-2
v_call: TRBV3-1/TRBV3-2
clone_size: -
d_call: TRBD2
cdr3_nt: TGTGCCAGCAGCCAATGGGAGGGCGACGGGGAGCTGTTTTTT
cdr3_aa: CASSQWEGDGELFF

j_call: TRBJ1-6
v_call: TRBV2
clone_size: -
d_call: -
cdr3_nt: TGTGCCAGCAGTGGTAGGGGTAATTCACCCCTCCACTTT
cdr3_aa: CASSGRGNSPLHF

j_call: TRBJ1-3
v_call: TRBV19
clone_size: once
d_call: -
cdr3_nt: TGTGCCAGTAACACGGGATTCAAAAACACCATATATTTT
cdr3_aa: CASNTGFKNTIYF

j_call: TRBJ1-1
v_call: TRBV10-3
clone_size: -
d_call: -
cdr3_nt: TGTGCCATCAGTGAGCGGGGACAGAACACTGAAGCTTTCTTT
cdr3_aa: CAISERGQNTEAFF

j_call: TRBJ2-2
v_call: TRBV3-1/TRBV3-2
clone_size: -
d_call: TRBD1
cdr3_nt: TGTGCCAGCAGCGACGGGACAGGGGTTACCGGGGAGCTGTTTTTT
cdr3_aa: CASSDGTGVTGELFF

j_call: TRBJ1-2
v_call: TRBV21-1
clone_size: -
d_call: -
cdr3_nt: TGTGCCAGCAGCAAAGTTTCAGGGCCGGGGGTTGGCTACACCTTC
cdr3_aa: CASSKVSGPGVGYTF

j_call: TRBJ2-7
v_call: TRBV7-7
clone_size: -
d_call: TRBD1
cdr3_nt: TGTGCCAGCAGCCTGACAGGGGGAGGCGAGCAGTACTTC
cdr3_aa: CASSLTGGGEQYF

j_call: TRBJ1-1
v_call: TRBV15
clone_size: -
d_call: TRBD1
cdr3_nt: TGTGCCACCAAGGGGCGACAGGGGAACACTGAAGCTTTCTTT
cdr3_aa: CATKGRQGNTEAFF

j_call: TRBJ2-3
v_call: TRBV24-1
clone_size: -
d_call: TRBD1
cdr3_nt: TGTGCCACCAGCCACCGGGACAGGGGCACAGATACGCAGTATTTT
cdr3_aa: CATSHRDRGTDTQYF

j_call: TRBJ2-5
v_call: TRBV4-1
clone_size: -
d_call: TRBD1
cdr3_nt: TGCGCCAGCAGCCAGACACAGGGGCCCCAAGAGACCCAGTACTTC
cdr3_aa: CASSQTQGPQETQYF

j_call: TRBJ1-1
v_call: TRBV29-1
clone_size: -
d_call: -
cdr3_nt: TGCAGCGTCCTTCCGATGGGCGAAGCTTTCTTT
cdr3_aa: CSVLPMGEAFF

j_call: TRBJ1-2
v_call: TRBV2
clone_size: -
d_call: -
cdr3_nt: TGTGCCAGCACCGGTTGGGACTTGGGCTACACCTTC
cdr3_aa: CASTGWDLGYTF

j_call: TRBJ2-1
v_call: TRBV30
clone_size: -
d_call: TRBD2
cdr3_nt: TGTGCCTGGAGTGGGGGGACTAGCGGGCGGGGCGACGAGCAGTTCTTC
cdr3_aa: CAWSGGTSGRGDEQFF

j_call: TRBJ1-1
v_call: TRBV19
clone_size: -
d_call: -
cdr3_nt: TGTGCCAGTAGTCTAACGGACAGCTTGAACACTGAAGCTTTCTTT
cdr3_aa: CASSLTDSLNTEAFF

j_call: TRBJ2-3
v_call: TRBV9
clone_size: -
d_call: -
cdr3_nt: TGTGCCAGCAGCCCAAGCGACGGTGGATACACAGATACGCAGTATTTT
cdr3_aa: CASSPSDGGYTDTQYF

j_call: TRBJ1-6
v_call: TRBV28
clone_size: -
d_call: -
cdr3_nt: TGTGCCAGCACCCTGAGCTCCTATAATTCACCCCTCCACTTT
cdr3_aa: CASTLSSYNSPLHF

j_call: TRBJ1-4
v_call: TRBV10-3
clone_size: -
d_call: -
cdr3_nt: TGTGCCATCAGTGAAAAAGGGGAGGTCGAAAAACTGTTTTTT
cdr3_aa: CAISEKGEVEKLFF

j_call: TRBJ1-2
v_call: TRBV7-9
clone_size: -
d_call: TRBD1
cdr3_nt: TGTGCCAGCAGCTTTCCGGGACAGTTCTATGGCTACACCTTC
cdr3_aa: CASSFPGQFYGYTF

j_call: TRBJ2-1
v_call: TRBV13
clone_size: -
d_call: -
cdr3_nt: TGTGCCAGCAGCTTAGGGGACTCCAGCTCCTACAATGAGCAGTTCTTC
cdr3_aa: CASSLGDSSSYNEQFF

j_call: TRBJ1-1
v_call: TRBV2
clone_size: -
d_call: -
cdr3_nt: TGTGCCAGCAGTGCCATCCCCGGAGCCGGCACTGAAGCTTTCTTT
cdr3_aa: CASSAIPGAGTEAFF

j_call: TRBJ2-7
v_call: TRBV20-1
clone_size: -
d_call: TRBD1
cdr3_nt: TGCAGTGCTAGTTTGGACAGGGGGCGCGAGCAGTACTTC
cdr3_aa: CSASLDRGREQYF